The 13 T cell receptor beta chains given below trace back to one sample, sequenced in a study of T cell repertoires in ileal Crohn's disease. The method was immunoSEQ multiplex PCR; TCRdb's version includes in-frame clones alone and lacks a portion of them. In the table there are some 15,000 clones, about 55% of which are singletons. The sequencing input was ileal tissue. These receptor sequences come from an adult with Crohn's disease.

This chain joins TRBV5-1 and TRBJ2-3; perhaps TRBD1 as D (7 bases). The CDR3 covers 14 residues. Per germline, CDR1 SGHRS and CDR2 YFSETQ. The V end was cut by 1 base, the J end by 4 bases, with 10 bases between. This CDR3 is CASSLQGEADTQYF. CDR3 in DNA: TGCGCCAGCAGCTTGCAGGGGGAGGCAGATACGCAGTATTTT. Together with reference TRBV5-1 and TRBJ2-3, the CDR3 gives the full variable domain: KAGVTQTPRYLIKTRGQQVTLSCSPISGHRSVSWYQQTPGQGLQFLFEYFSETQRNKGNFPGRFSGRQFSNSRSEMNVSTLELGDSALYLCASSLQGEADTQYFGPGTRLTVL.

Only a few counts were recorded for this clone. The V call is TRBV5-1, the J call TRBJ1-2; 8 nucleotides line up with TRBD1. CDR1 is SGHRS, CDR2 YFSETQ, per germline. The V and J ends lost 4 bases and 8 bases, in that order; junction bases with no gene match: 7. This CDR3 has 13 amino acids. This chain's CDR3 is CASSQGQAEGYTF. CDR3 nucleotides: TGCGCCAGCAGCCAGGGACAGGCGGAGGGCTACACCTTC. Drawing the rest from reference TRBV5-1 and TRBJ1-2, the complete variable domain is KAGVTQTPRYLIKTRGQQVTLSCSPISGHRSVSWYQQTPGQGLQFLFEYFSETQRNKGNFPGRFSGRQFSNSRSEMNVSTLELGDSALYLCASSQGQAEGYTFGSGTRLTVV.

The chain uses TRBV29-1 and TRBJ1-2; 9 bases fit TRBD1. The germline CDR1 and CDR2 sequences are SQVTM and ANQGSEA. The V gene end was trimmed by 0 bases and the J gene end by 9 bases; junction bases not matched to a gene: 2. The CDR3 is made up of 12 amino acids. The CDR3 protein is CSVEDGQGRYTF. Written as DNA, the CDR3 is TGCAGCGTTGAAGACGGACAGGGGCGCTACACCTTC.

This clone occurred a few times. V and J are TRBV29-1 and TRBJ2-1; 12 bases are a match to TRBD2. Germline assignment: CDR1 SQVTM and CDR2 ANQGSEA. The CDR3 is made up of 16 amino acids. The trim removed 5 bases at V and 5 bases at J, leaving 10 bases unmatched. CDR3 nucleotides: TGCAGCGTTAATCCGACTAGCGGGAGCCTGAACAATGAGCAGTTCTTC. This codes for CSVNPTSGSLNNEQFF.

This clone was found a few times. The V call is TRBV7-2, the J call TRBJ2-7; 8 bases align to TRBD2. Trimming at V came to 4 bases and at J to 6 bases, leaving 8 bases not matched to a gene. Per the germline V gene, CDR1 is SGHTA and CDR2 is FQGNSA. The CDR3 has 14 amino acids. CDR3 nucleotide sequence: TGTGCCAGCAGCTCGCCCGGGAGGGCCGCCGAGCAGTACTTC. It yields the protein CASSSPGRAAEQYF.

The gene calls are TRBV2 and TRBJ2-1; 8 positions match TRBD2. Germline values: CDR1 SNHLY, CDR2 FYNNEI. J was trimmed by 8 bases and V by 5 bases; bases with no gene match: 8. This CDR3 is 14 amino acids long. CDR3 nucleotides: TGTGCCAGCAGTTCCTACGGGAGGGGGGATGAGCAGTTCTTC. This gives the protein CASSSYGRGDEQFF.

The chain couples TRBV6-5 to TRBJ1-1; D uncertain. Deletions cut 0 bases from V and 5 bases from J, with 13 bases between. The CDR3 runs 15 residues. Germline CDR1 is MNHEY and CDR2 is SVGAGI. CDR3 sequence: CASSYSTEGITEAFF. In DNA form, the CDR3 reads TGTGCCAGCAGTTACTCGACGGAGGGTATTACTGAAGCTTTCTTT.

This clone has more than one count but fewer than ten. The chain carries TRBV6-1 and TRBJ1-2; 9 nucleotides match TRBD1. CDR1 and CDR2 (germline): MNHNS, SASEGT. The CDR3 sequence is 15 residues long. The V gene end was trimmed by 5 bases and the J gene end by 4 bases; junction bases not matched to a gene: 8. CDR3 DNA sequence: TGTGCCAGCAGTAGACAGACAGGGGGAGGCTATGGCTACACCTTC. Its translation is CASSRQTGGGYGYTF.

The V call is TRBV5-1, the J call TRBJ1-2; 7 nucleotides match TRBD1. V shed 0 bases and J 7 bases; nucleotides not matched to a gene: 6. CDR3 length: 14 residues. Looked up from germline, CDR1 is SGHRS and CDR2 is YFSETQ. The CDR3 region is CASSLGQGFSGYTF. In DNA form, the CDR3 reads TGCGCCAGCAGCTTGGGACAGGGATTTAGTGGCTACACCTTC.

This rearrangement joins TRBV5-1 to TRBJ1-1, with 7 bases that match TRBD1. The V gene end was trimmed by 5 bases and the J gene end by 6 bases; junction bases not matched to a gene: 4. The CDR3 runs to 12 residues. Germline loops: CDR1 SGHRS, CDR2 YFSETQ. The CDR3 region is CASRSTGSEAFF. For the CDR3, the DNA is TGCGCCAGCAGGTCGACAGGGTCTGAAGCTTTCTTT.

A remark on this clone: Its ends do not fully match the called genes, so a read error is possible. The chain links TRBV13 to TRBJ2-7, with TRBD2 matching over 11 bases. The V gene's germline CDR1 is PRHDT and CDR2 FYEKMQ (reference sequence). The CDR3 totals 15 residues. The DNA for the CDR3 is TGTGCCAGCACCTTAAAGACTAGCGGGGCCTACGAGCAGTACTTC. Translating it yields CASTLKTSGAYEQYF.

The J gene is TRBJ1-2, the V gene TRBV29-1; D uncertain. The CDR3 is 12 amino acids. Trimming cost V 7 bases and J 3 bases, with 12 bases left between them. Germline CDR1 and CDR2: SQVTM and ANQGSEA. CDR3 protein: CSARNSYYGYTF. The CDR3 bases are TGCAGCGCCCGTAACAGCTACTATGGCTACACCTTC.

This clone has just a few counts. CDR3 sequence: CASSLDRGTQYF. In DNA form, the CDR3 reads TGTGCCAGCAGCCTGGACCGGGGTACGCAGTATTTT. The chain combines TRBV16 with TRBJ2-3; D is perhaps TRBD2 (5 bases). Deletions cut 4 bases from V and 8 bases from J, with 10 bases between. CDR3 length equals 12 residues. Germline assignment: CDR1 KGHSY and CDR2 FQNENV.